This T cell receptor beta chain was sequenced in a study of T cell responses to AZD1222 COVID-19 vaccine. Points from the study as a whole: Dominant at 160-218 and 743-854, vaccine-associated CD4 TCRs also spanned spike. The sample set comprised mostly white British donors with more females, and clonal diversity was possibly underestimated.

Clones were sequenced by immunoSEQ multiplex PCR, and TCRdb holds only the in-frame ones, with some missing. The table has 150,000 to 200,000 clones, around 87% seen once. This clone was recorded only once. The target antigen is unknown. Germline V lookup: CDR1 LNHDA, CDR2 SQIVND (reference sequence). The length of the CDR3 is 16 residues. With V trimmed by 4 bases and J by 1 base, 4 bases remained unmatched. The sequenced sample was peripheral blood, obtained on day 0 of MenACWY control vaccination. This TCR came from an adult in good health. V usage is TRBV19 and J usage is TRBJ1-5, with 10 bases that match TRBD1. The CDR3 reads CASSTRTGGSNQPQHF. In nucleotides, the CDR3 is TGTGCCAGTAGTACCCGGACAGGGGGAAGCAATCAGCCCCAGCATTTT.